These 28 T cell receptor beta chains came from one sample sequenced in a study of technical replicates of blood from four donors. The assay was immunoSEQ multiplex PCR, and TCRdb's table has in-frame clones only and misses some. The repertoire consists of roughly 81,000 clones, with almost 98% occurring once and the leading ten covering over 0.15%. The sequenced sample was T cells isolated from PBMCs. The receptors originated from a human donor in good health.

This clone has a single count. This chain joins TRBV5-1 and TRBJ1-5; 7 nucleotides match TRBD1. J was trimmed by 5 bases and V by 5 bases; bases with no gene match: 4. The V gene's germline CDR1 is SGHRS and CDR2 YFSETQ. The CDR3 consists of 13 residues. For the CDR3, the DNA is TGCGCCAGCAGAGGGACAGTGGATCAGCCCCAGCATTTT. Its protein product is CASRGTVDQPQHF.

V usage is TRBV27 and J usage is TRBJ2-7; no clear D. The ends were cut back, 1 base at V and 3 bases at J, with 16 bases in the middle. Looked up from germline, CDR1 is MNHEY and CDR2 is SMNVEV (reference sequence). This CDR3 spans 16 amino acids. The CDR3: CASSLLGKPYLYEQYF. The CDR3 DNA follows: TGTGCCAGCAGTTTATTGGGCAAACCATACCTCTACGAGCAGTACTTC.

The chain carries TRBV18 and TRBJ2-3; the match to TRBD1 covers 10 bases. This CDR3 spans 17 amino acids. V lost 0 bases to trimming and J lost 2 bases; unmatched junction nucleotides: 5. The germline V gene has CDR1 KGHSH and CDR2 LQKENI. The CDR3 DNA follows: TGTGCCAGCTCACCACCTCAGGGACAGGGGCTCACAGATACGCAGTATTTT. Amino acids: CASSPPQGQGLTDTQYF.

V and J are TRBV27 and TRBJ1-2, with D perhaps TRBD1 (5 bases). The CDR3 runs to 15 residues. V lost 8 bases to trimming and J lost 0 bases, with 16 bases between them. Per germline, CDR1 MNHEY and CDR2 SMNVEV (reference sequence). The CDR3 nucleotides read TGTGCCAGCTCGGACGGGGGAAAAGCTAACTATGGCTACACCTTC. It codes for CASSDGGKANYGYTF.

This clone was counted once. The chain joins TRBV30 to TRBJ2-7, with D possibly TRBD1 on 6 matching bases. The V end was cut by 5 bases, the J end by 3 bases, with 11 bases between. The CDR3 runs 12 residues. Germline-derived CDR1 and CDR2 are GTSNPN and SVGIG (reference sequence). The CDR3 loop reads CAWGGGFYEQYF. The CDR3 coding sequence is TGTGCCTGGGGGGGCGGTTTCTACGAGCAGTACTTC.

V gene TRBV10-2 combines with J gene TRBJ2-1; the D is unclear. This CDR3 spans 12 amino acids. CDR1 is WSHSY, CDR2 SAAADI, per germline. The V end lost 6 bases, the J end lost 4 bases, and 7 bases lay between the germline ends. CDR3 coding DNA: TGCGCCAGCAGGGCTGTTTACAATGAGCAGTTCTTC. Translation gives CASRAVYNEQFF.

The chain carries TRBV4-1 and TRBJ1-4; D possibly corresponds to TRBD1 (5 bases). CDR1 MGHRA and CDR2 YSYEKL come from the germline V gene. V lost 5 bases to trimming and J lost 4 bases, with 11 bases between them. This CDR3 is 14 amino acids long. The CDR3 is CASSKQGGNEKLFF. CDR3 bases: TGCGCCAGCAGCAAGCAGGGAGGTAATGAAAAACTGTTTTTT.

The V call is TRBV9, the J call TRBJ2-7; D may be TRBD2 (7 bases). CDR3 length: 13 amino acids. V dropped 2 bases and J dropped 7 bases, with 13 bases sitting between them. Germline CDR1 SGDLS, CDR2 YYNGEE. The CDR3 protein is CASSVGRGGEQYF. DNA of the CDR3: TGTGCCAGCAGCGTTGGCAGGGGAGGGGAGCAGTACTTC.

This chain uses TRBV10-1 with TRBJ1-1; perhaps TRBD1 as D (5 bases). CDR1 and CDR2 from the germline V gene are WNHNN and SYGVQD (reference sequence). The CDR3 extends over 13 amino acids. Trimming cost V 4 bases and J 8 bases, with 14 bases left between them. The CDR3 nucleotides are TGCGCCAGCAGTGTGACAGCGAGTGCCGAAGCTTTCTTT. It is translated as CASSVTASAEAFF.

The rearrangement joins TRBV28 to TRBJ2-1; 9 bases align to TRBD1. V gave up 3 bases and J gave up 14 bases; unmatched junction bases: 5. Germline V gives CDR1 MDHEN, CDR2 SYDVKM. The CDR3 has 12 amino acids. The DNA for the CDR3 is TGTGCCAGCAGTTTGGGGGACAGGGCGGAGTTCTTC. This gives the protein CASSLGDRAEFF.

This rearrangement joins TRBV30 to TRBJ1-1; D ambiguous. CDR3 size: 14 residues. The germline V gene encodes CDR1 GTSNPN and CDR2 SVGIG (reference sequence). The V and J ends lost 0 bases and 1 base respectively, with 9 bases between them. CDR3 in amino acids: CAWSVPPGNTEAFF. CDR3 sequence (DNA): TGTGCCTGGAGTGTACCCCCGGGGAACACTGAAGCTTTCTTT.

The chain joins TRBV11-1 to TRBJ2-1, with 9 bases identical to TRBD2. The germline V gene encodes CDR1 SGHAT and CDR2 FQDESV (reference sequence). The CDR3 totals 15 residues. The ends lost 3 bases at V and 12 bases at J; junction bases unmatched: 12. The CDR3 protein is CASSLSSGVPMRQFF. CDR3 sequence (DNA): TGTGCCAGCAGCTTGTCTAGCGGGGTTCCAATGAGGCAGTTCTTC.

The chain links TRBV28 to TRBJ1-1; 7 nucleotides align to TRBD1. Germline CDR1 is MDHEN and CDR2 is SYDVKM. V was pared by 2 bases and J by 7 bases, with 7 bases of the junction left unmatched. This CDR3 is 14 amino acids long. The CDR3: CASSLRIGTVEAFF. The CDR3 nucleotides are TGTGCCAGCAGTTTAAGGATAGGGACAGTTGAAGCTTTCTTT.

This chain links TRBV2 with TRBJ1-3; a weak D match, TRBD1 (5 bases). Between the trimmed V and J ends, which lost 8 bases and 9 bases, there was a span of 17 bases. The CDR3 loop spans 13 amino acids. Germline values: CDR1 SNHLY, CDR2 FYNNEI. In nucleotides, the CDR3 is TGTGCCAGCGGACCCCAGGTGGGGGGCACCATATATTTT. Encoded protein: CASGPQVGGTIYF.

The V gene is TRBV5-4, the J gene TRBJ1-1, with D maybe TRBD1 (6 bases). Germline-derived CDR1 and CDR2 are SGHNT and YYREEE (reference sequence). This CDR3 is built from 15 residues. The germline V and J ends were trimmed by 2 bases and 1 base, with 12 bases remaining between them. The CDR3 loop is CASSLPDSPNTEAFF. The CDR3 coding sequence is TGTGCCAGCAGCTTACCGGACAGCCCGAACACTGAAGCTTTCTTT.

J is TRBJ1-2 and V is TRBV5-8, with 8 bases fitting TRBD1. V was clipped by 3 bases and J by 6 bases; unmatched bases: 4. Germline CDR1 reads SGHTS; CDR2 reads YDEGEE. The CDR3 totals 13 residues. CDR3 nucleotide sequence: TGTGCCAGCAGCTCGGACAGGGTAGATGGCTACACCTTC. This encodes CASSSDRVDGYTF. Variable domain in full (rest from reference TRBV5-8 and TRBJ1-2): EAGVTQSPTHLIKTRGQQATLRCSPISGHTSVYWYQQALGLGLQFLLWYDEGEERNRGNFPPRFSGRQFPNYSSELNVNALELEDSALYLCASSSDRVDGYTFGSGTRLTVV.

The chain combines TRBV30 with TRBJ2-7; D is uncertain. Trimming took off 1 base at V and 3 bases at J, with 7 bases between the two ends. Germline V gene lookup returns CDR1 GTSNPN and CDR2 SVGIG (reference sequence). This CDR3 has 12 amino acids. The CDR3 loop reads CAWSDGYYEQYF. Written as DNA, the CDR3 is TGTGCCTGGAGTGACGGTTACTACGAGCAGTACTTC.

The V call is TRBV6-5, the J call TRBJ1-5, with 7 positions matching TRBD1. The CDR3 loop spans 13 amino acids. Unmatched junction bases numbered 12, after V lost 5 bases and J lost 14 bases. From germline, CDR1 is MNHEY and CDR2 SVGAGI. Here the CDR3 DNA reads TGTGCCAGCAGTGAGCTTCGACAGGGCGCGGAGCATTTT. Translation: CASSELRQGAEHF.

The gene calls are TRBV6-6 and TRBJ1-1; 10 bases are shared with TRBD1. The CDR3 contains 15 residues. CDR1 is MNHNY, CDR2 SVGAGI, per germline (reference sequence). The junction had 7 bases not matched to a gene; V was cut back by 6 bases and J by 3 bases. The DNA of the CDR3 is TGTGCCAGCAGCTATCATGGGACAGGGGACACTGAAGCTTTCTTT. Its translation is CASSYHGTGDTEAFF.

The CDR3: CSVRGEGYEQYF. As DNA, the CDR3 is TGCAGCGTTCGGGGAGAGGGCTACGAGCAGTACTTC. The chain joins TRBV29-1 to TRBJ2-7, with D perhaps matching TRBD2 (5 bases). Germline CDR1 and CDR2: SQVTM and ANQGSEA. Trimming removed 5 bases at V and 3 bases at J, with 11 bases between. The CDR3 length is 12 residues.

CDR3 loop: CASSLKTGDGYGYTF. As DNA, the CDR3 is TGTGCCAGCAGCCTAAAGACAGGGGATGGCTATGGCTACACCTTC. V is TRBV5-4 and J is TRBJ1-2; 8 nucleotides line up with TRBD1. The CDR3 is 15 amino acids. Per the germline V gene, CDR1 is SGHNT and CDR2 is YYREEE (reference sequence). After removal of 4 bases from V and 4 bases from J, the junction contained 9 bases not matched to a gene.

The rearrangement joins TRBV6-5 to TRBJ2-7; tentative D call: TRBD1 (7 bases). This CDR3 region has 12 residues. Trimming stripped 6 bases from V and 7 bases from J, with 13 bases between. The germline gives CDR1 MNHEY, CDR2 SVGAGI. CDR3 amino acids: CASSLQGGEQYF. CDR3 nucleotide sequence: TGTGCCAGCAGCCTCCAGGGGGGTGAGCAGTACTTC.

CDR3 DNA sequence: TGTGCCAGCAGCCCTATAGGGGGGGGGATAAGCAATCAGCCCCAGCATTTT. Its translation is CASSPIGGGISNQPQHF. The chain recombines TRBV7-8 with TRBJ1-5, with a possible D match to TRBD1 (6 bases). CDR3 size: 17 residues. With 5 bases removed from V and 1 base from J, the gap between germline ends came to 18 bases. Germline V gives CDR1 SGHVS, CDR2 FQNEAQ.

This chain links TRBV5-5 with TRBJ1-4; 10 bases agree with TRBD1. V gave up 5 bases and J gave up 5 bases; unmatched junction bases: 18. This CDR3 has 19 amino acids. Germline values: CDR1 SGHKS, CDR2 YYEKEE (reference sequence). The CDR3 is CASRPGTGATSSANEKLFF. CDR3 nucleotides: TGTGCCAGCAGACCCGGGACAGGGGCGACGTCTTCAGCAAATGAAAAACTGTTTTTT.

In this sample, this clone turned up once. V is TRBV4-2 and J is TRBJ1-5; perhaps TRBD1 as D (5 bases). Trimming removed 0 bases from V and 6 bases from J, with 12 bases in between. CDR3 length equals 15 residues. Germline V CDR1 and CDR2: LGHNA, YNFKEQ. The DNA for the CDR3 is TGTGCCAGCAGCCAAGATTACAGCCAGGGTCAGCCCCAGCATTTT. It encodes CASSQDYSQGQPQHF.

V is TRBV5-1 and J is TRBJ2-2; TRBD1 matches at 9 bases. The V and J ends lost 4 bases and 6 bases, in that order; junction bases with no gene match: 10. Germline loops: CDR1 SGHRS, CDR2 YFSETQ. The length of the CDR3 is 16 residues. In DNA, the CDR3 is TGCGCCAGCAGCGCGGACAGGGGAAGTATACCCGGGGAGCTGTTTTTT. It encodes CASSADRGSIPGELFF.

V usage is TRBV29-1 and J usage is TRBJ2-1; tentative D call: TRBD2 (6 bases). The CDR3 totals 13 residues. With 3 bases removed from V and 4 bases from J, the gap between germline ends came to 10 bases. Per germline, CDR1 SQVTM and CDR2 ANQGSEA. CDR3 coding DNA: TGCAGCGTTGATAGGGCGGGGTACAATGAGCAGTTCTTC. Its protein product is CSVDRAGYNEQFF.

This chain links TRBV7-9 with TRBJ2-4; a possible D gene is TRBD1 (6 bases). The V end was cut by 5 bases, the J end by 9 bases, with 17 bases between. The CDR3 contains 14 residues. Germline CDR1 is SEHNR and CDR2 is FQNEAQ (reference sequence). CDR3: CASSGPTGSGIQYF. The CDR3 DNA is TGTGCCAGCAGCGGCCCGACAGGATCGGGCATTCAGTACTTC.